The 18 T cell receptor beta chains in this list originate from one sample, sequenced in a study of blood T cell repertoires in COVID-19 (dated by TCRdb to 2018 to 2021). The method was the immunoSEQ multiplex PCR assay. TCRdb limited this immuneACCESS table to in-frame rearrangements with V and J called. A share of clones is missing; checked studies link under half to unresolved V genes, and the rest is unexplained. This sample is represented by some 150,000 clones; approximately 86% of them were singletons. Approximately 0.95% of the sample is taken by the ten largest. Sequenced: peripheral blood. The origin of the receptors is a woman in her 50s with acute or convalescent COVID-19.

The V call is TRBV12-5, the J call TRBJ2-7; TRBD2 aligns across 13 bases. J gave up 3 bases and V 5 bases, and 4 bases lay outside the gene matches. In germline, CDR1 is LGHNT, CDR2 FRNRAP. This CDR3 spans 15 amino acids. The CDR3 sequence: CASGALAGGHYEQYF. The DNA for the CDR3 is TGTGCTAGTGGTGCACTAGCGGGAGGGCACTACGAGCAGTACTTC.

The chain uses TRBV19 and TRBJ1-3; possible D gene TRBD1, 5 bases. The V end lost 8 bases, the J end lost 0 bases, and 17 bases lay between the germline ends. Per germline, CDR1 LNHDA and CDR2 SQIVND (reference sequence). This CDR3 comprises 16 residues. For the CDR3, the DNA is TGTGCCAGTGGGGGGATTTCCCCCCTCTCTGGAAACACCATATATTTT. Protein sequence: CASGGISPLSGNTIYF. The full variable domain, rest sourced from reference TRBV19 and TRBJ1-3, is DGGITQSPKYLFRKEGQNVTLSCEQNLNHDAMYWYRQDPGQGLRLIYYSQIVNDFQKGDIAEGYSVSREKKESFPLTVTSAQKNPTAFYLCASGGISPLSGNTIYFGEGSWLTVV.

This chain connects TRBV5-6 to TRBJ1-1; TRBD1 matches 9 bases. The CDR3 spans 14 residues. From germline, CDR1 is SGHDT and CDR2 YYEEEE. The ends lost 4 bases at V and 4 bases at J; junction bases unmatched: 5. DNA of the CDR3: TGTGCCAGCAGCAGACGACAGGGGGGCACTGAAGCTTTCTTT. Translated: CASSRRQGGTEAFF.

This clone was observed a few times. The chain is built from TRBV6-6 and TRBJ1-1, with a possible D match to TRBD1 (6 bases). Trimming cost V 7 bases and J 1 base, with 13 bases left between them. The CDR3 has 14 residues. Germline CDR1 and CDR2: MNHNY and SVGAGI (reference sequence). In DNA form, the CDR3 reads TGTGCCAGCACCCCTAGGGGGTCGAACACTGAAGCTTTCTTT. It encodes CASTPRGSNTEAFF.

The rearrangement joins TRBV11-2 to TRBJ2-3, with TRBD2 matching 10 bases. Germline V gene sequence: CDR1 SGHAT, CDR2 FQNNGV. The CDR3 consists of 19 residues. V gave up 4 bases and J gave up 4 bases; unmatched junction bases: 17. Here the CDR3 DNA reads TGTGCCAGCAGCTCGAAGCGGGGGGGGCGAGCGATCGGGCCAGATACGCAGTATTTT. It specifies CASSSKRGGRAIGPDTQYF.

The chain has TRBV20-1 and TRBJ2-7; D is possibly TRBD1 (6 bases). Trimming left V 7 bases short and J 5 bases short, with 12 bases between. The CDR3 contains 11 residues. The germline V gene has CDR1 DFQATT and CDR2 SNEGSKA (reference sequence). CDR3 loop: CSGGQGNEQYF. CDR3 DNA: TGCAGTGGGGGGCAGGGGAACGAGCAGTACTTC.

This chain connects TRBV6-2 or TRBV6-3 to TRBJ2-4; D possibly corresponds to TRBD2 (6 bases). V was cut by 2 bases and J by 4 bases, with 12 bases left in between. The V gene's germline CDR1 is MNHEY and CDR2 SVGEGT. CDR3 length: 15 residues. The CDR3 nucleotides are TGTGCCAGCAGTTACGTCGGCGGGAATAAAAACATTCAGTACTTC. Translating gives CASSYVGGNKNIQYF.

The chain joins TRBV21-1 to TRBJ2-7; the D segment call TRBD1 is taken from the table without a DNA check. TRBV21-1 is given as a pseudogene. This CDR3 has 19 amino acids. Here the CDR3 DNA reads TGTGCCAGCAGCAAAAAGAAAAAGGAAGTTGCACAGGGATACTACGAGCAGTACTTC. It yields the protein CASSKKKKEVAQGYYEQYF.

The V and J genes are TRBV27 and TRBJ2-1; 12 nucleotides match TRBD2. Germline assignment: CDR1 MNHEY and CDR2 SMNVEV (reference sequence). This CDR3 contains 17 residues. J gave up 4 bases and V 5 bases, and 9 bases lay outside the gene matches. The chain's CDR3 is CASSPRTSGVIYNEQFF. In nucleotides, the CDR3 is TGTGCCAGCAGTCCTCGGACTAGCGGGGTAATATACAATGAGCAGTTCTTC.

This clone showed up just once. CDR3 loop: CASSQGWDWGDIQYF. DNA of the CDR3: TGCGCCAGCAGCCAAGGTTGGGACTGGGGGGACATTCAGTACTTC. The rearrangement links TRBV4-1 to TRBJ2-4, with D maybe TRBD2 (6 bases). V shed 1 base and J shed 8 bases, with 15 bases lying between them. CDR1 is MGHRA and CDR2 is YSYEKL in the germline V gene. This CDR3 has 15 residues.

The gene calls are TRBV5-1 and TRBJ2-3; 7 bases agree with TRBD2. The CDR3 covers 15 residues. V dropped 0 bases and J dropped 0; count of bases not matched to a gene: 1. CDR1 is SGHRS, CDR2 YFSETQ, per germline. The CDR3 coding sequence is TGCGCCAGCAGCTTGGCGGGGGGAAGCACAGATACGCAGTATTTT. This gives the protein CASSLAGGSTDTQYF.

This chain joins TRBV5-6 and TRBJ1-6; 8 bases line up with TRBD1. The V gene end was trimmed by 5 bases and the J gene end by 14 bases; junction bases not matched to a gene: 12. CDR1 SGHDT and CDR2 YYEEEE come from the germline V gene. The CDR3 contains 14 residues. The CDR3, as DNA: TGTGCCAGCAGTACCGGGACAGGATTTAGATCCCTCCACTTT. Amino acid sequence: CASSTGTGFRSLHF.

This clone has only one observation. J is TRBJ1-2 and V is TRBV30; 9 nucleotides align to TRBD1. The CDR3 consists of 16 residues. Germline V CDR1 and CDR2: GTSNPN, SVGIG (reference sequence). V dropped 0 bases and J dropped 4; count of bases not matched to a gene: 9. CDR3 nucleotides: TGTGCCTGGAGTGTACTTGAGGGGACAGGGTTCTATGGCTACACCTTC. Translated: CAWSVLEGTGFYGYTF.

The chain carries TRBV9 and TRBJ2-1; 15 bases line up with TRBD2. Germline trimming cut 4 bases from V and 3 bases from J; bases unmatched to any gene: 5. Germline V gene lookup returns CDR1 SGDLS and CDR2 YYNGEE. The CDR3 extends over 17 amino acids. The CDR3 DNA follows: TGTGCCAGCAGCCCGGGACTAGCGGGAGGTAGCTACAATGAGCAGTTCTTC. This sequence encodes CASSPGLAGGSYNEQFF.

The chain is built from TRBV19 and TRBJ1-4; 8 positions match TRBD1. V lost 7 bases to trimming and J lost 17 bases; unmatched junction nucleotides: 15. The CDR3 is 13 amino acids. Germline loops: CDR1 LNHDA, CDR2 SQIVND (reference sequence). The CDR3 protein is CASTPGQEGPCFF. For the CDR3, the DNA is TGTGCCAGTACTCCGGGACAGGAGGGGCCATGTTTTTTT. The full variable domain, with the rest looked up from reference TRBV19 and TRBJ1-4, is DGGITQSPKYLFRKEGQNVTLSCEQNLNHDAMYWYRQDPGQGLRLIYYSQIVNDFQKGDIAEGYSVSREKKESFPLTVTSAQKNPTAFYLCASTPGQEGPCFFGSGTQLSVL.

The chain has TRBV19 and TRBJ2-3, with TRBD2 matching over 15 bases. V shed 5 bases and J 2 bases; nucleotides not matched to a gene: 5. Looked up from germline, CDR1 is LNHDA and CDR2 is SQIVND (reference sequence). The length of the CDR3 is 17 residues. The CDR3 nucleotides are TGTGCCAGTAGTCTGGGACTAGCGGGAGGTTACACAGATACGCAGTATTTT. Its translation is CASSLGLAGGYTDTQYF. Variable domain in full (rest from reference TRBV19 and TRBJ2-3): DGGITQSPKYLFRKEGQNVTLSCEQNLNHDAMYWYRQDPGQGLRLIYYSQIVNDFQKGDIAEGYSVSREKKESFPLTVTSAQKNPTAFYLCASSLGLAGGYTDTQYFGPGTRLTVL.

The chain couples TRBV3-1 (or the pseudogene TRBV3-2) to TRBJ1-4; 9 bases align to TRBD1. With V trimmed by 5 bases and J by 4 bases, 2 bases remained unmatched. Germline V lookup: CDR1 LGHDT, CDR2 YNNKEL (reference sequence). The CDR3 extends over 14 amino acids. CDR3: CASSWGQGNEKLFF. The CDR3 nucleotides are TGTGCCAGCAGCTGGGGACAGGGTAATGAAAAACTGTTTTTT.

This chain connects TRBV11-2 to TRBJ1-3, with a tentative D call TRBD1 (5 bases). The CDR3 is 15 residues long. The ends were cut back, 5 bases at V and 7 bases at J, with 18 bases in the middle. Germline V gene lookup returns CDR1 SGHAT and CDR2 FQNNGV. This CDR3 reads CASSLPGVGRNTIYF. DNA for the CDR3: TGTGCCAGCAGCCTGCCGGGGGTGGGGAGGAACACCATATATTTT. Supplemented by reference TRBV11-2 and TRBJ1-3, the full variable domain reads EAGVAQSPRYKIIEKRQSVAFWCNPISGHATLYWYQQILGQGPKLLIQFQNNGVVDDSQLPKDRFSAERLKGVDSTLKIQPAKLEDSAVYLCASSLPGVGRNTIYFGEGSWLTVV.